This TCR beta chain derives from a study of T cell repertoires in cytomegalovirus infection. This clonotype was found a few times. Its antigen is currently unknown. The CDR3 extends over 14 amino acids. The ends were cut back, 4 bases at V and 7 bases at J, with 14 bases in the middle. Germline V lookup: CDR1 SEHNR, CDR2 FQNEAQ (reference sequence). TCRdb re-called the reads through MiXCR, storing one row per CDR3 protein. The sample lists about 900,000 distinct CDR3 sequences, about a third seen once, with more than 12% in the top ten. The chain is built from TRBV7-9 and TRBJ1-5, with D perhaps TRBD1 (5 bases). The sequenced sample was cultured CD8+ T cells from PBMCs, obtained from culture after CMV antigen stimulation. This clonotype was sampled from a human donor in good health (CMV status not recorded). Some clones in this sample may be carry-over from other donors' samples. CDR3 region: CASSYGGVEQPQHF. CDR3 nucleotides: TGTGCCAGCAGCTACGGGGGGGTTGAGCAGCCCCAGCATTTT.